This passage covers 15 T cell receptor beta chains from one sample sequenced in a study of OX40 agonist ivuxolimab in advanced cancers. Sequencing used immunoSEQ multiplex PCR; TCRdb keeps in-frame clones, though not all of them. There are 40,000 to 45,000 clones in the sample; approximately 83% occur only once, and roughly 20% lies in the top ten. The source material was CD4+ or CD8+ T cells sorted from blood, sampled in a trial of the OX40 agonist ivuxolimab. The receptor source for this set is an adult with an advanced solid tumor such as melanoma, head and neck, liver or kidney cancer.

To note about this clone: The junction departs from germline at one end; a sequencing error may be responsible. This chain connects TRBV2 to TRBJ2-7, with 8 bases that match TRBD2. Germline V gene sequence: CDR1 SNHLY, CDR2 FYNNEI. The CDR3 has 15 residues. The CDR3 region is CASSGSLAGSSEQYF. The CDR3 coding sequence is TGTGCCAGCAGTGGCAGCTTAGCGGGGTCCTCCGAGCAGTACTTC.

The chain couples TRBV19 to TRBJ1-5; D is possibly TRBD1 (5 bases). The CDR3 covers 17 residues. Germline V gene lookup returns CDR1 LNHDA and CDR2 SQIVND (reference sequence). V gave up 3 bases and J gave up 0 bases, with 15 bases separating them. The CDR3 region has the DNA TGTGCCAGTAGTATCGACAGTAGGGGTTATAGCAATCAGCCCCAGCATTTT. It encodes CASSIDSRGYSNQPQHF.

V gene TRBV19 combines with J gene TRBJ2-3, with TRBD2 identical over 11 bases. In germline, CDR1 is LNHDA, CDR2 SQIVND (reference sequence). This CDR3 has 15 amino acids. The ends lost 2 bases at V and 3 bases at J; junction bases unmatched: 1. The CDR3, as DNA: TGTGCCAGTAGTATAACTAGCGGGGGAACAGATACGCAGTATTTT. Amino acids: CASSITSGGTDTQYF.

The chain recombines TRBV4-1 with TRBJ2-7, with D maybe TRBD2 (6 bases). Trimming removed 0 bases from V and 5 bases from J, with 14 bases in between. The CDR3 consists of 15 residues. From germline, CDR1 is MGHRA and CDR2 YSYEKL. CDR3: CASSQDGAGGDEQYF. The CDR3 region has the DNA TGCGCCAGCAGCCAAGACGGGGCAGGAGGGGACGAGCAGTACTTC.

On this clone: The germline gene is not matched at one end of the junction; a read error may be the cause. In DNA, the CDR3 is TGTGCTAGCAGCCGGCGGGGCGGAGGAGAGACCCAGTACTTC. Translating gives CASSRRGGGETQYF. This rearrangement joins TRBV7-7 to TRBJ2-5, with a possible D match to TRBD2 (6 bases). Germline V gene lookup returns CDR1 SSHAT and CDR2 FNYEAQ (reference sequence). The CDR3 has 14 amino acids.

The chain joins TRBV2 to TRBJ1-1, with D uncertain. V lost 3 bases to trimming and J lost 8 bases, with 13 bases between them. Germline V gives CDR1 SNHLY, CDR2 FYNNEI. CDR3 length: 13 residues. CDR3 region: CASSDFLGEEAFF. DNA for the CDR3: TGTGCCAGCAGTGATTTTTTGGGAGAAGAAGCTTTCTTT.

The rearrangement joins TRBV6-5 to TRBJ2-7; D unclear. CDR1 MNHEY and CDR2 SVGAGI come from the germline V gene. This CDR3 comprises 13 residues. V lost 1 base, J lost 5 bases, and 9 bases lay in between. CDR3: CASSYYFDNEQYF. The CDR3 coding sequence is TGTGCCAGCAGTTACTATTTTGATAACGAGCAGTACTTC.

The chain carries TRBV9 and TRBJ2-1; TRBD1 is a possible D gene (6 bases). This CDR3 region has 15 residues. The V and J ends lost 3 bases and 3 bases respectively, with 13 bases between them. Looked up from germline, CDR1 is SGDLS and CDR2 is YYNGEE. The CDR3 bases are TGTGCCAGCAGCGGAGTAGGGGGTATCTACAATGAGCAGTTCTTC. Translating it yields CASSGVGGIYNEQFF. Combining the CDR3 with reference TRBV9 and TRBJ2-1 gives the whole variable domain DSGVTQTPKHLITATGQRVTLRCSPRSGDLSVYWYQQSLDQGLQFLIQYYNGEERAKGNILERFSAQQFPDLHSELNLSSLELGDSALYFCASSGVGGIYNEQFFGPGTRLTVL.

The genes are TRBV19 and TRBJ2-7; TRBD1 matches at 12 bases. Germline V gene sequence: CDR1 LNHDA, CDR2 SQIVND (reference sequence). V trimming: 5 bases; J trimming: 1 base; junction bases outside the gene matches: 9. This CDR3 spans 17 amino acids. The CDR3 DNA reads TGTGCCAGTAGTCCTCGGGGGACAGGGGGCGGTTCCTACGAGCAGTACTTC. Its translation is CASSPRGTGGGSYEQYF.

This chain uses TRBV4-1 with TRBJ1-5, with D maybe TRBD1 (6 bases). CDR1 and CDR2 (germline): MGHRA, YSYEKL. V was trimmed by 8 bases and J by 5 bases, leaving 16 bases between them. CDR3 length equals 14 residues. The CDR3 loop reads CASGGTPSDQPQHF. The CDR3 coding sequence is TGCGCCAGCGGTGGGACACCATCGGATCAGCCCCAGCATTTT.

The chain is built from TRBV6-6 and TRBJ2-6; the D is unclear. The CDR3 is 15 amino acids. The ends were cut back, 6 bases at V and 1 base at J, with 10 bases in the middle. CDR1 is MNHNY and CDR2 is SVGAGI in the germline V gene (reference sequence). The CDR3 protein is CASREISSGANVLTF. CDR3 in DNA: TGTGCCAGCAGGGAAATTTCATCTGGGGCCAACGTCCTGACTTTC.

This clone was counted a few times. Written as DNA, the CDR3 is TGTGCCAGCAGCGAGACGGATGGGGGCACAGATACGCAGTATTTT. It codes for CASSETDGGTDTQYF. The genes are TRBV9 and TRBJ2-3; D gene ambiguous. Germline-derived CDR1 and CDR2 are SGDLS and YYNGEE. Trimming took 3 bases from V and 1 from J, leaving 12 bases between them. This CDR3 has 15 residues.

Only one count was recorded for this clone. The chain uses TRBV27 and TRBJ1-6; 9 bases match TRBD1. The J segment lost 9 bases and the V segment lost 2 bases, leaving 2 bases of the junction unmatched. The CDR3 totals 14 residues. Germline-derived CDR1 and CDR2 are MNHEY and SMNVEV (reference sequence). The CDR3 sequence is CASSLDRGTSPLHF. Here the CDR3 DNA reads TGTGCCAGCAGTTTAGACAGGGGGACTTCACCCCTCCACTTT.

The rearrangement joins TRBV20-1 to TRBJ1-2, with no clear D. The CDR3 spans 11 residues. Germline V gives CDR1 DFQATT, CDR2 SNEGSKA (reference sequence). CDR3 sequence (DNA): TGCACCGGTCGGCCCCAGGATGGCTACACCTTC. Protein product: CTGRPQDGYTF.

The chain joins TRBV28 to TRBJ1-2; D perhaps matches TRBD1 (5 bases). With 4 bases removed from V and 6 bases from J, the gap between germline ends came to 15 bases. The CDR3 spans 14 residues. CDR1 MDHEN and CDR2 SYDVKM come from the germline V gene. This CDR3 reads CASSSPADRNGYTF. The CDR3 DNA reads TGTGCCAGCAGTTCCCCCGCCGACAGAAATGGCTACACCTTC.